These T cell receptor beta chains were read from a single sample in a study of beta chain features in type 1 diabetes. Produced via immunoSEQ multiplex PCR; TCRdb's table is partial and in-frame only. The sample carries 900,000 or so clones, roughly a sixth recorded once. The sequencing input was naive CD4+ T cells from blood. The receptor set was obtained from a woman aged 18-29 years in good health. The CDR3 runs from the conserved cysteine through the conserved F or W.

j_call v_call cdr3_aa
TRBJ1-2 TRBV28 CASSRPAVGYTF
TRBJ2-1 TRBV5-1 CASSYLMAYNEQFF
TRBJ1-5 TRBV7-2 CASTDPSGGQPQHF
TRBJ2-3 TRBV6-1 CASGDTDTQYF
TRBJ1-2 TRBV1 CTSPPGYLYGYTF
TRBJ2-7 TRBV28 CASSLFVSYEQYF
TRBJ2-5 TRBV5-6 CASGGLAAVAETQYF
TRBJ2-1 TRBV27 CASLTPYNEQFF
TRBJ2-3 TRBV7-3 CASSSGLAGDTQYF
TRBJ2-3 TRBV5-4 CASSQQGGGTDTQYF
TRBJ2-7 TRBV9 CASSVDPLAAANGEQYF
TRBJ2-2 TRBV9 CASSGQRLWNTGELFF
TRBJ2-3 TRBV4-3 CASSHRYFMSQAGDTDTQYF
TRBJ1-2 TRBV6-1 CASAQGPTIYGYTF
TRBJ2-7 TRBV18 CASSPAGLVSDEQYF
TRBJ2-3 TRBV4-3 CASSQDPPGRSSTDTQYF
TRBJ2-5 TRBV18 CASSPSGLQETQYF
TRBJ2-1 TRBV4-2 CASSQQLAGTVREQFF
TRBJ2-3 TRBV9 CASSTLGGPDTQYF
TRBJ2-5 TRBV5-8 CASSLETGRETQYF
TRBJ1-5 TRBV6-6 CATKRSRDQPQHF
TRBJ1-2 TRBV7-9 CASSLVLGFSGYTF
TRBJ2-5 TRBV19 CASSSQTGRRVTQYF
TRBJ1-4 TRBV5-1 CASSYRGPYEKLFF
TRBJ1-1 TRBV18 CASSPMEGYTEAFF
TRBJ2-1 TRBV20-1 CSARGQNEQFF
TRBJ2-1 TRBV7-6 CASSSLASGAGEQFF
TRBJ1-5 TRBV19 CASSNYPGRGRSNQPQHF
TRBJ2-1 TRBV7-2 CASSFGTSGNDEQLF
TRBJ2-7 TRBV6-5 CASSFRFEQYF
TRBJ2-2 TRBV19 CASSIRGTGELFF
TRBJ2-5 TRBV28 CASSRGGTGETQYF
TRBJ2-3 TRBV10-3 CASRQGFSTDTQYF
TRBJ2-5 TRBV11-2 CASSPKGLEKETQYF
TRBJ2-7 TRBV4-3 CASSQGRDRGYEQYF
TRBJ2-7 TRBV9 CASSGSRLDRENREQYF
TRBJ2-2 TRBV5-1 CASSLLNTGELFF
TRBJ1-3 TRBV18 CASSPLQGRGNTIYF
TRBJ2-2 TRBV7-2 CASRAGRTGELFF
TRBJ2-1 TRBV19 CASSIAGEGGEQFF
TRBJ1-1 TRBV27 CASSLFGRNTEAFF
TRBJ1-2 TRBV5-1 CASSPQVSVGYTF